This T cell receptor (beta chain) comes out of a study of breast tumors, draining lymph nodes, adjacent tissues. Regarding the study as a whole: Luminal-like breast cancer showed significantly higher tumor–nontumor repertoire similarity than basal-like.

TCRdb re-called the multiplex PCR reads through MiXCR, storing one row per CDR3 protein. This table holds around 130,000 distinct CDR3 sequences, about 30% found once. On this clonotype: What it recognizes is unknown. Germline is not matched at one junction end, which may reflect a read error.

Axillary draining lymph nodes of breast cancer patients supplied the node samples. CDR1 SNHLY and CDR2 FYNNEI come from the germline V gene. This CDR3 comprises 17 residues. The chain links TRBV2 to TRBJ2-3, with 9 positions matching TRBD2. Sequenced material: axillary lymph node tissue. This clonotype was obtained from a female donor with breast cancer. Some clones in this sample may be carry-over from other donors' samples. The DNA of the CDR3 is TGTGCCGGCAGTGAAGCGTGGGCGGGGGGGGGAGCGGATACGCAGTATTTT. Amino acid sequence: CAGSEAWAGGGADTQYF.